These 10 T cell receptor beta chains were sequenced from one sample in a study of cytomegalovirus exposure and HLA in healthy donors. It was with 60 Vbeta and 13 Jbeta primers that the PCR ran. Clones were sequenced by immunoSEQ multiplex PCR, and TCRdb holds only the in-frame ones, with some missing. The sample data list roughly 220,000 clones. Sequencing input: PBMCs. The receptors originated from a girl between 2 and 10 years old in good health and CMV-seropositive.

This chain joins TRBV7-9 and TRBJ1-2, with 9 bases identical to TRBD1. The CDR3 is 14 residues long. Per germline, CDR1 SEHNR and CDR2 FQNEAQ (reference sequence). The junction had 10 bases not matched to a gene; V was cut back by 6 bases and J by 8 bases. The CDR3 loop is CASSPGQGKEGYTF. DNA of the CDR3: TGTGCCAGCAGTCCGGGACAGGGAAAGGAAGGCTACACCTTC.

The V call is TRBV7-2, the J call TRBJ1-2, with a possible D match to TRBD1 (6 bases). CDR3 length: 15 amino acids. With 2 bases removed from V and 4 bases from J, the gap between germline ends came to 14 bases. Germline V gene data show CDR1 as SGHTA and CDR2 as FQGNSA. CDR3: CASSLRQAQVYGYTF. In nucleotides, the CDR3 is TGTGCCAGCAGCTTAAGACAGGCTCAAGTCTATGGCTACACCTTC.

The J gene is TRBJ1-1, the V gene TRBV28; 9 bases are a match to TRBD1. The CDR3 is 18 residues long. The ends lost 2 bases at V and 2 bases at J; junction bases unmatched: 12. The germline V gene has CDR1 MDHEN and CDR2 SYDVKM. Written as DNA, the CDR3 is TGTGCCAGCAGTTTACGGTTGGACAGGGGAGAGAGAAACACTGAAGCTTTCTTT. As protein: CASSLRLDRGERNTEAFF.

CDR3 protein: CASSRNRGNTEAFF. The CDR3 nucleotides read TGTGCCAGCAGCCGGAACAGGGGGAACACTGAAGCTTTCTTT. The chain joins TRBV6-5 to TRBJ1-1; TRBD1 agrees at 7 bases. This CDR3 contains 14 residues. The V gene end was trimmed by 6 bases and the J gene end by 1 base; junction bases not matched to a gene: 5. Germline values: CDR1 MNHEY, CDR2 SVGAGI.

As regards this clone: This sample also contains other DNA sequences that code for the same CDR3. The chain links TRBV7-2 to TRBJ2-1; 7 nucleotides line up with TRBD2. The CDR3 totals 14 residues. Germline CDR1 reads SGHTA; CDR2 reads FQGNSA. V gave up 6 bases and J gave up 4 bases; unmatched junction bases: 6. CDR3 sequence: CASSSGGTYNEQFF. The CDR3 DNA reads as TGTGCCAGCAGTTCGGGAGGTACTTACAATGAGCAGTTCTTC.

The rearrangement uses TRBV5-1 and TRBJ2-1; 7 nucleotides line up with TRBD1. CDR1 is SGHRS and CDR2 is YFSETQ in the germline V gene. The J segment lost 4 bases and the V segment lost 3 bases, leaving 4 bases of the junction unmatched. This CDR3 is built from 14 residues. As DNA, the CDR3 is TGCGCCAGCAGCTCCGACAGGGATTACAATGAGCAGTTCTTC. Amino acids: CASSSDRDYNEQFF.

The rearrangement links TRBV28 to TRBJ1-1; 7 nucleotides align to TRBD1. Germline loops: CDR1 MDHEN, CDR2 SYDVKM. Trimming cost V 5 bases and J 0 bases; bases outside gene matches: 3. This CDR3 contains 14 residues. The CDR3 sequence: CASSTGTVNTEAFF. CDR3 nucleotides: TGTGCCAGCAGTACCGGGACAGTGAACACTGAAGCTTTCTTT.

The CDR3 loop reads CASGGSGGVGEQYF. The CDR3 DNA sequence: TGCGCCAGTGGCGGTTCAGGGGGAGTTGGAGAGCAGTACTTC. This chain links TRBV5-1 with TRBJ2-7, with 7 bases identical to TRBD1. Germline trimming cut 8 bases from V and 7 bases from J; bases unmatched to any gene: 15. This CDR3 is built from 14 residues. Germline assignment: CDR1 SGHRS and CDR2 YFSETQ.

V usage is TRBV13 and J usage is TRBJ1-1, with D uncertain. V lost 3 bases and J lost 8, with 10 bases in between. The germline V gene encodes CDR1 PRHDT and CDR2 FYEKMQ (reference sequence). CDR3 length: 12 amino acids. CDR3 in amino acids: CASSFSPPEAFF. CDR3 coding DNA: TGTGCCAGCAGCTTCTCCCCCCCCGAAGCTTTCTTT. The full variable domain, rest sourced from reference TRBV13 and TRBJ1-1, is AAGVIQSPRHLIKEKRETATLKCYPIPRHDTVYWYQQGPGQDPQFLISFYEKMQSDKGSIPDRFSAQQFSDYHSELNMSSLELGDSALYFCASSFSPPEAFFGQGTRLTVV.

The chain has TRBV6-6 and TRBJ1-3; 10 bases match TRBD1. Trimming at V came to 7 bases and at J to 3 bases, leaving 3 bases not matched to a gene. The CDR3 covers 14 residues. Germline CDR1 reads MNHNY; CDR2 reads SVGAGI (reference sequence). CDR3 sequence: CASNDRGHGNTIYF. The CDR3, as DNA: TGTGCCAGCAATGACAGGGGGCATGGAAACACCATATATTTT.